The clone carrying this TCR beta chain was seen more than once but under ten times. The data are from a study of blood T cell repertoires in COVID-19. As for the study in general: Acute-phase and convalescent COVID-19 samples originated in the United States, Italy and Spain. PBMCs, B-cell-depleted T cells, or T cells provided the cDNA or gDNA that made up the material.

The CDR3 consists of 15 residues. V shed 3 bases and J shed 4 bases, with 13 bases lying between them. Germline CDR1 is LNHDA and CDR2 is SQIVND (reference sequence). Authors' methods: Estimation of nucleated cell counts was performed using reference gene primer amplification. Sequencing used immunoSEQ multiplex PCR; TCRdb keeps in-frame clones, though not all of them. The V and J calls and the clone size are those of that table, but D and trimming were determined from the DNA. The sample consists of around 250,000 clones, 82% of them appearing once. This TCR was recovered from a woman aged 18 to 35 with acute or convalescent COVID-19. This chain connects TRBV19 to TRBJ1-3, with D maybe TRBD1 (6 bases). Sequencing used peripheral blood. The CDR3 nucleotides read TGTGCCAGTAGTATTGGCAGGGGAGAAGGAAACACCATATATTTT. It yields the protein CASSIGRGEGNTIYF.